This T cell receptor (beta chain) derives from a study of liver allograft versus peripheral blood T cells. Across the whole study: Peripheral blood of the recipients supplied T cell receptor repertoires that were compared with those in transplanted livers.

Each CDR3 protein is one row after TCRdb ran MiXCR on the reads. Seen here are 3,500 to 4,000 distinct CDR3 sequences, around 15% observed once, and the top ten hold less than 4.5%. The CDR3 contains 14 residues. Per the germline V gene, CDR1 is KGHSH and CDR2 is LQKENI. J lost 6 bases, V lost 5 bases, and 6 bases had no gene match. By proportion, this clonotype is medium-sized. This TCR came from a human patient who had a liver transplant. Certain T cells may be donor cells from the graft. The rearrangement joins TRBV18 to TRBJ1-5; 8 positions agree with TRBD1. The DNA of the CDR3 is TGTGCCAGCTCAGTGACAGGGGAGGCTCAGCCCCAGCATTTT. Amino acid sequence: CASSVTGEAQPQHF.